This TCR beta chain emerged from a study of TIL therapy for anti-PD-1-resistant metastatic lung cancer. In its sample, this clone was seen a few times. The V and J ends lost 3 bases and 4 bases respectively, with 7 bases between them. This CDR3 comprises 13 residues. The sample's time point: pre-treatment sample, taken before nivolumab and TIL therapy. Tumor tissue came from excised metastases, mostly pleural nodules or supraclavicular lymph nodes. The immunoSEQ assay was v3. Only in-frame clones appear in the TCRdb table, and some are missing; sequencing was by immunoSEQ multiplex PCR. In the table there are approximately 97,000 clones, 50% to 70% of which are singletons.

The rearrangement uses TRBV12-3 or TRBV12-4 and TRBJ1-5; D gene uncertain. Sequences were derived from tumor tissue, sampled at baseline. The clonotype comes from a person between 25 and 80 years old with non-small cell lung cancer. CDR3 sequence reads: CASSFEENQPQHF. The CDR3 DNA reads TGTGCCAGCAGTTTTGAGGAAAATCAGCCCCAGCATTTT.